A selection of T cell receptor beta chains follows, all from one sample in a study of beta chain features in type 1 diabetes. The protocol was immunoSEQ multiplex PCR, while the TCRdb copy is restricted to in-frame clones and leaves out a portion. This table has around 350,000 clones, around 13% appearing once. The sample was naive CD4+ T cells from blood. Receptors were obtained from a man between 18 and 35 years old in good health. CDR3s include the opening cysteine and the closing phenylalanine or tryptophan. D genes are given only for firm matches. A row's size may be missing; if present it is once, few, many or a size class.

.	14	few	TRBJ2-3	TRBV7-3	TGTGCCAGCAGCCCCAGTTTAGCAGCGGATACGCAGTATTTT	CASSPSLAADTQYF
TRBD1	14	few	TRBJ2-7	TRBV14	TGTGCCAGCAGCCCCGGGACAGGGATGTACGAGCAGTACTTC	CASSPGTGMYEQYF
.	13	.	TRBJ2-1	TRBV7-2	TGTGCCAGCAGCTGGCCAGCGGAGGATGAGCAGTTCTTC	CASSWPAEDEQFF
.	16	.	TRBJ2-5	TRBV5-1	TGCGCCAGCAGCTTCCTTGGGCCACACCTCGGAGAGACCCAGTACTTC	CASSFLGPHLGETQYF
TRBD1	14	.	TRBJ1-1	TRBV7-2	TGTGCCAGCAGCCCCAGACAGGGGGGAACTGAAGCTTTCTTT	CASSPRQGGTEAFF
.	16	.	TRBJ1-1	TRBV30	TGTGCCTGGAGTAGGAGAGGAGGGGCTATGAACACTGAAGCTTTCTTT	CAWSRRGGAMNTEAFF
TRBD2	17	.	TRBJ2-1	TRBV27	TGTGCCAGCAGTTTAGGTGTAAGCACTAGCGGGAAAAATGAGCAGTTCTTC	CASSLGVSTSGKNEQFF
TRBD2	15	few	TRBJ2-1	TRBV5-1	TGCGCCAGCAGCCGGTTACTAGCGCCCCTCGGGGAGCAGTTCTTC	CASSRLLAPLGEQFF
.	16	few	TRBJ2-5	TRBV7-2	TGTGCCAGCAGCTTTGACAGGGCGCGGGGCCAAGAGACCCAGTACTTC	CASSFDRARGQETQYF
.	14	few	TRBJ2-3	TRBV6-4	TGTGCCAGCAGTGACGGGCGGGGCACAGATACGCAGTATTTT	CASSDGRGTDTQYF
.	15	few	TRBJ2-7	TRBV4-3	TGCGCCAGCAGCCAAGTCGGATCGGGAGCCTACGAGCAGTACTTC	CASSQVGSGAYEQYF
.	11	.	TRBJ2-3	TRBV5-4	TGTGCCAGCAGCTCAGTGGATACGCAGTATTTT	CASSSVDTQYF
.	18	few	TRBJ2-6	TRBV5-1	TGCGCCAGCAGCCGCTCCGCAGGGGCACTATCTGGGGCCAACGTCCTGACTTTC	CASSRSAGALSGANVLTF
.	13	few	TRBJ2-2	TRBV6-6	TGTGCCAGTGCTAGGAGCTACACCGGGGAGCTGTTTTTT	CASARSYTGELFF
TRBD1	14	.	TRBJ2-7	TRBV7-3	TGTGCCAGCAGCCCCAGCAGGGGGCTCTACGAGCAGTACTTC	CASSPSRGLYEQYF
.	16	once	TRBJ1-5	TRBV4-1	TGCGCCAGCAGCCAAGATTTGCGACATGCCAATCAGCCCCAGCATTTT	CASSQDLRHANQPQHF
TRBD2	15	.	TRBJ2-3	TRBV7-2	TGTGCCAGCGGGTCGCCGGGGCGGGGGGGAGATACGCAGTATTTT	CASGSPGRGGDTQYF
.	14	few	TRBJ1-2	TRBV29-1	TGCAGCGTTGATAGCTTTGGGCGGTCTAGCGGCTACACCTTC	CSVDSFGRSSGYTF
.	14	.	TRBJ1-1	TRBV30	TGTGCCTGGAGCCCGGGGTTAATGAACACTGAAGCTTTCTTT	CAWSPGLMNTEAFF
.	13	.	TRBJ1-6	TRBV15	TGTGCCACCAGCAGAGGAGCTAATTCACCCCTCCACTTT	CATSRGANSPLHF
.	14	few	TRBJ1-5	TRBV7-2	TGTGCCAGCAGCTATACAGGGACCAATCAGCCCCAGCATTTT	CASSYTGTNQPQHF
TRBD2	14	.	TRBJ2-1	TRBV7-9	TGTGCCAGCACCTTAAGCGCGGGGGTAAATGAGCAGTTCTTC	CASTLSAGVNEQFF
TRBD1	13	.	TRBJ1-2	TRBV7-3	TGTGCCAGCAGCCCCGGGACAGAGAATGGCTACACCTTC	CASSPGTENGYTF
.	15	few	TRBJ2-5	TRBV19	TGTGCCAGTAGGATTCGGTCACAGGGACAAGAGACCCAGTACTTC	CASRIRSQGQETQYF
TRBD2	17	.	TRBJ2-7	TRBV29-1	TGCACCGTAGGGGACAGGGGGACTAGCGGGGACTCCTACGAGCAGTACTTC	CTVGDRGTSGDSYEQYF
TRBD1	14	.	TRBJ1-2	TRBV7-2	TGTGCCAGCAGCTGGATTGGGCAGGGGGCCGGCTACACCTTC	CASSWIGQGAGYTF
.	13	few	TRBJ2-7	TRBV7-7	TGTGCCAGCAGCTTGCGGGGCTCCTACGAGCAGTACTTC	CASSLRGSYEQYF
TRBD1	15	.	TRBJ1-2	TRBV28	TGTGCCAGCAGCCAACCCGGGACAGGGAACTATGGCTACACCTTC	CASSQPGTGNYGYTF
TRBD2	14	.	TRBJ2-7	TRBV28	TGTGCCAGCAGAGATAGCGGGGGGGCGTACGAGCAGTACTTC	CASRDSGGAYEQYF
.	14	.	TRBJ1-2	TRBV28	TGTGCCAGCAGTTTACAGGGCTTTTACTATGGCTACACCTTC	CASSLQGFYYGYTF
.	17	.	TRBJ1-2	TRBV7-2	TGTGCCAGCAGCTCGGAAAATGAAAGGGGCGCAGACTATGGCTACACCTTC	CASSSENERGADYGYTF
.	12	few	TRBJ2-5	TRBV7-9	TGTGCCAGCAGCTTAATCAGGGCCGATCAGTACTTC	CASSLIRADQYF
.	14	.	TRBJ1-1	TRBV28	TGTGCCAGCAGCTCGGGGGGATGGAACACTGAAGCTTTCTTT	CASSSGGWNTEAFF
TRBD1	13	.	TRBJ1-2	TRBV14	TGTGCCAGCTCAAAGGGACAGAACTATGGCTACACCTTC	CASSKGQNYGYTF